A single sample gave rise to the 5 T cell receptor beta chains below, sequenced in a study of blood T cell repertoires in COVID-19. Sequencing was performed with immunoSEQ multiplex PCR; in TCRdb, only in-frame clones are kept and a portion is missing. Of fewer than 250,000 clones in the sample, approximately 90% were seen once. Sequencing was done on a sample of peripheral blood. These receptor sequences come from a man under 40 with acute or convalescent COVID-19.

This clone is medium-sized in the sample. The V call is TRBV6-1, the J call TRBJ2-2; 9 positions agree with TRBD2. The CDR3 runs to 15 residues. V was clipped by 2 bases and J by 3 bases; unmatched bases: 1. Germline V gene data show CDR1 as MNHNS and CDR2 as SASEGT. CDR3 bases: TGTGCCAGCAGTGAAATAGCGGGAGACACCGGGGAGCTGTTTTTT. As protein: CASSEIAGDTGELFF.

V is TRBV21-1 and J is TRBJ2-2; TRBD1 is the table's D call, not checked against the DNA. TRBV21-1 corresponds to a pseudogene. The CDR3 is 15 amino acids. This CDR3 reads CASSTTGVSTGELFF. CDR3 bases: TGTGCCAGCAGCACTACAGGGGTCTCCACCGGGGAGCTGTTTTTT.

J is TRBJ1-2 and V is TRBV6-6; D uncertain. The CDR3 loop spans 14 amino acids. V lost 0 bases to trimming and J lost 2 bases, with 7 bases between them. Looked up from germline, CDR1 is MNHNY and CDR2 is SVGAGI (reference sequence). The DNA of the CDR3 is TGTGCCAGCAGTTACTCTACCAGGAACTATGGCTACACCTTC. Its protein product is CASSYSTRNYGYTF.

Written as DNA, the CDR3 is TGTGCCAGCTCGCCCGGGACACTCGATAAGGACGGCTACACCTTC. This sequence encodes CASSPGTLDKDGYTF. This chain joins TRBV18 and TRBJ1-2; D might be TRBD1 (6 bases). V lost 6 bases and J lost 8, with 22 bases in between. The CDR3 has 15 amino acids. From germline, CDR1 is KGHSH and CDR2 LQKENI.

This clone was recorded a few times. The chain couples TRBV7-9 to TRBJ1-6; D gene ambiguous. Trimming pared 5 bases from V and 8 bases from J, leaving 10 bases between. This CDR3 region has 13 residues. CDR1 is SEHNR, CDR2 FQNEAQ, per germline (reference sequence). The CDR3 reads CASSPQSYSPLHF. DNA of the CDR3: TGTGCCAGCAGCCCACAATCCTATTCACCCCTCCACTTT.